The next 24 T cell receptor beta chains were all read from a single sample in a study of blood T cell repertoires in COVID-19. Method: immunoSEQ multiplex PCR; TCRdb's copy keeps in-frame clones and lacks some. The sample records over 70,000 clones, more than 80% being singletons. Sequenced material: peripheral blood. These receptors were collected from a woman in her seventies with acute or convalescent COVID-19.

The rearrangement links TRBV6-2 or TRBV6-3 to TRBJ2-1; 15 bases are shared with TRBD2. This CDR3 is 15 amino acids long. Germline loops: CDR1 MNHEY, CDR2 SVGEGT. Losses at the gene ends were 6 bases for V and 8 bases for J; bases not matched to a gene: 5. CDR3: CASSPGLAGGDEQFF. The CDR3 DNA follows: TGTGCCAGCAGCCCCGGACTAGCGGGGGGGGATGAGCAGTTCTTC.

This clone has a handful of counts. V gene TRBV7-8 combines with J gene TRBJ2-7; a weak D match, TRBD2 (5 bases). Germline values: CDR1 SGHVS, CDR2 FQNEAQ. The CDR3 is 12 amino acids. V was shortened by 0 bases and J by 7 bases, with 7 bases between the two germline ends. This CDR3 is CASSLARGEQYF. The CDR3, as DNA: TGTGCCAGCAGCTTAGCCCGGGGAGAGCAGTACTTC.

In its sample, this clone was seen once. The chain employs TRBV7-3 and TRBJ2-3; weak D call: TRBD1 (5 bases). Trimming shortened V by 2 bases and J by 4 bases, and 10 bases separated the two germline ends. The CDR3 is made up of 14 amino acids. Per the germline V gene, CDR1 is SGHTA and CDR2 is FQGTGA. DNA for the CDR3: TGTGCCAGCAGCTTAGACGCAGGGTCAGATACGCAGTATTTT. Protein product: CASSLDAGSDTQYF.

The chain employs TRBV9 and TRBJ2-3; TRBD2 aligns across 10 bases. Trimming took 6 bases from V and 7 from J; bases not matched to a gene: 8. CDR1 and CDR2 (germline): SGDLS, YYNGEE. The CDR3 extends over 14 amino acids. The CDR3 spells CASTPGTSANTQYF. For the CDR3, the DNA is TGTGCCAGCACCCCGGGGACTAGCGCCAATACGCAGTATTTT. Supplemented by reference TRBV9 and TRBJ2-3, the full variable domain reads DSGVTQTPKHLITATGQRVTLRCSPRSGDLSVYWYQQSLDQGLQFLIQYYNGEERAKGNILERFSAQQFPDLHSELNLSSLELGDSALYFCASTPGTSANTQYFGPGTRLTVL.

The rearrangement links TRBV19 to TRBJ1-4, with 10 nucleotides matching TRBD1. This CDR3 spans 15 amino acids. From germline, CDR1 is LNHDA and CDR2 SQIVND (reference sequence). Trimming at V came to 9 bases and at J to 3 bases, leaving 7 bases not matched to a gene. The CDR3 DNA sequence: TGTGCCAGCCGGGACAGGGGACAGGCTAATGAAAAACTGTTTTTT. Translated: CASRDRGQANEKLFF. The full variable domain, completed using reference TRBV19 and TRBJ1-4, is DGGITQSPKYLFRKEGQNVTLSCEQNLNHDAMYWYRQDPGQGLRLIYYSQIVNDFQKGDIAEGYSVSREKKESFPLTVTSAQKNPTAFYLCASRDRGQANEKLFFGSGTQLSVL.

This clone has a count of ten or more. The chain is built from TRBV5-1 and TRBJ2-1; D is possibly TRBD2 (6 bases). The V end lost 1 base, the J end lost 8 bases, and 10 bases lay between the germline ends. Germline loops: CDR1 SGHRS, CDR2 YFSETQ. The CDR3 consists of 13 residues. Here the CDR3 reads CASSLSGWDEQFF. DNA for the CDR3: TGCGCCAGCAGCTTGAGCGGGTGGGATGAGCAGTTCTTC.

The genes are TRBV29-1 and TRBJ1-1; D is unclear. The V gene lost 7 bases and the J gene lost 5 bases, with 14 bases spanning the gap. CDR3 length: 12 residues. CDR1 is SQVTM, CDR2 ANQGSEA, per germline. The CDR3 DNA reads TGCAGCGCCGGAGGGTGGGGTACTGAAGCTTTCTTT. Amino acid sequence: CSAGGWGTEAFF.

This chain connects TRBV29-1 to TRBJ2-7; TRBD2 agrees at 11 bases. The CDR3 loop spans 13 amino acids. CDR1 is SQVTM and CDR2 is ANQGSEA in the germline V gene. With V trimmed by 7 bases and J by 3 bases, 5 bases remained unmatched. The CDR3 loop is CSGPGLAVYEQYF. CDR3 sequence (DNA): TGCAGCGGGCCGGGACTAGCGGTCTACGAGCAGTACTTC.

The gene calls are TRBV6-5 and TRBJ1-1; D unclear. CDR1 MNHEY and CDR2 SVGAGI come from the germline V gene. V was pared by 7 bases and J by 6 bases, with 15 bases between. The CDR3 length is 13 residues. CDR3 protein: CASTERSAAEAFF. The CDR3 DNA reads as TGTGCCAGCACAGAGAGGAGTGCGGCTGAAGCTTTCTTT.

The chain couples TRBV18 to TRBJ2-5, with 8 bases fitting TRBD2. V was pared by 2 bases and J by 9 bases, with 2 bases of the junction left unmatched. The length of the CDR3 is 12 residues. Germline V gene sequence: CDR1 KGHSH, CDR2 LQKENI. CDR3 DNA: TGTGCCAGCTCACCAGAAGCGGGGGCCCAGTACTTC. This translates into CASSPEAGAQYF.

This sequence joins TRBV5-1 and TRBJ1-4; D unclear. The CDR3 has 16 amino acids. The V gene's germline CDR1 is SGHRS and CDR2 YFSETQ. V was shortened by 3 bases and J by 0 bases, with 12 bases between the two germline ends. This CDR3 is CASSSTGRTTNEKLFF. Here the CDR3 DNA reads TGCGCCAGCAGCTCTACTGGGCGTACAACTAATGAAAAACTGTTTTTT.

Concerning this clone: Its ends do not fully match the called genes, so a read error is possible. The chain carries TRBV28 and TRBJ1-1; perhaps TRBD1 as D (5 bases). CDR1 is MDHEN, CDR2 SYDVKM, per germline. The CDR3 runs to 12 residues. CDR3 DNA sequence: TGTGCCAGCAGCTTATCCTCAGGGTGGGCTTTCTTT. Translated: CASSLSSGWAFF.

The chain couples TRBV30 to TRBJ2-7; perhaps TRBD2 as D (5 bases). CDR3 size: 11 residues. Germline V gives CDR1 GTSNPN, CDR2 SVGIG (reference sequence). Trimming took 5 bases from V and 6 from J, leaving 11 bases between them. The CDR3 loop reads CAWSDSAEQYF. Here the CDR3 DNA reads TGTGCCTGGTCGGATAGCGCCGAGCAGTACTTC.

The chain combines TRBV19 with TRBJ2-2; possibly TRBD1 for D (5 bases). Trimming stripped 5 bases from V and 4 bases from J, with 14 bases between. This CDR3 contains 15 residues. CDR1 and CDR2 (germline): LNHDA, SQIVND (reference sequence). CDR3 loop: CASSSKDRFTGELFF. The DNA of the CDR3 is TGTGCCAGTAGTTCCAAAGACAGATTCACCGGGGAGCTGTTTTTT.

The DNA for the CDR3 is TGTGCCAGCAGCCAAGTCAAAAACTATGGCTACACCTTC. Translating gives CASSQVKNYGYTF. The chain is built from TRBV3-1 (or the pseudogene TRBV3-2) and TRBJ1-2; D unclear. V lost 1 base, J lost 2 bases, and 5 bases lay in between. Per the germline V gene, CDR1 is LGHDT and CDR2 is YNNKEL (reference sequence). The CDR3 runs 13 residues.

This clone occurred many times. The V gene is TRBV7-3, the J gene TRBJ1-6, with D perhaps matching TRBD1 (5 bases). The CDR3 extends over 14 amino acids. Trimming pared 1 base from V and 10 bases from J, leaving 11 bases between. Per germline, CDR1 SGHTA and CDR2 FQGTGA. CDR3 amino acids: CASSLRAGNSPLHF. The CDR3 nucleotides are TGTGCCAGCAGCTTAAGGGCAGGGAACTCACCCCTCCACTTT. Full variable domain (rest looked up from reference TRBV7-3 and TRBJ1-6): GAGVSQTPSNKVTEKGKYVELRCDPISGHTALYWYRQSLGQGPEFLIYFQGTGAADDSGLPNDRFFAVRPEGSVSTLKIQRTERGDSAVYLCASSLRAGNSPLHFGNGTRLTVT.

This clone was found a few times. The chain combines TRBV6-5 with TRBJ1-2; 7 bases line up with TRBD1. Germline CDR1 is MNHEY and CDR2 is SVGAGI. The CDR3 consists of 12 residues. With V trimmed by 8 bases and J by 5 bases, 5 bases remained unmatched. CDR3 bases: TGTGCCAGCGGGGACAGACATTATGGCTACACCTTC. Protein: CASGDRHYGYTF.

The chain is built from TRBV6-2 or TRBV6-3 and TRBJ2-3, with TRBD1 identical over 11 bases. The CDR3 covers 15 residues. In germline, CDR1 is MNHEY, CDR2 SVGEGT. Trimming cost V 4 bases and J 5 bases; bases outside gene matches: 5. The CDR3 DNA follows: TGTGCCAGCAGTTGGACAGGGGGCTTAGGAGATACGCAGTATTTT. Translated, it gives CASSWTGGLGDTQYF.

The chain combines TRBV20-1 with TRBJ1-2, with 11 nucleotides matching TRBD1. Germline lookup yields CDR1 DFQATT and CDR2 SNEGSKA (reference sequence). The junction had 2 bases not matched to a gene; V was cut back by 3 bases and J by 5 bases. The CDR3 has 13 amino acids. CDR3 nucleotides: TGCAGTGCTAGTGGGACAGGGGGATATGGCTACACCTTC. This encodes CSASGTGGYGYTF.

The V and J genes are TRBV10-3 and TRBJ2-1; 14 bases align to TRBD2. The CDR3 has 19 amino acids. V gave up 0 bases and J gave up 6 bases; unmatched junction bases: 10. CDR1 and CDR2 from the germline V gene are ENHRY and SYGVKD. CDR3: CAISESAGQGLAGANEQFF. The CDR3 DNA sequence: TGTGCCATCAGTGAGTCTGCGGGACAGGGACTAGCGGGGGCCAATGAGCAGTTCTTC.

This sequence joins TRBV9 and TRBJ2-3; 8 bases align to TRBD2. The CDR3 is made up of 15 amino acids. Unmatched junction bases numbered 10, after V lost 4 bases and J lost 6 bases. Germline CDR1 is SGDLS and CDR2 is YYNGEE. CDR3 region: CASSPRGGLGDTQYF. The DNA of the CDR3 is TGTGCCAGCAGCCCACGGGGGGGGCTGGGCGATACGCAGTATTTT. Full variable domain (outside the CDR3, taken from reference TRBV9 and TRBJ2-3): DSGVTQTPKHLITATGQRVTLRCSPRSGDLSVYWYQQSLDQGLQFLIQYYNGEERAKGNILERFSAQQFPDLHSELNLSSLELGDSALYFCASSPRGGLGDTQYFGPGTRLTVL.

This sequence joins TRBV29-1 and TRBJ1-2; D may be TRBD1 (6 bases). Trimming pared 4 bases from V and 8 bases from J, leaving 11 bases between. This CDR3 has 11 residues. CDR1 and CDR2 from the germline V gene are SQVTM and ANQGSEA. The CDR3, as DNA: TGCAGCGTTGCCAGGGGTCGCGGCTACACCTTC. Amino acids: CSVARGRGYTF.

This clone was detected once. CDR3 coding DNA: TGCAGCGTTGAAGATTGGGGGCGAGGGAGCGATGAGCAGTTCTTC. Protein sequence: CSVEDWGRGSDEQFF. The chain links TRBV29-1 to TRBJ2-1, with a tentative D call TRBD1 (6 bases). Trimming removed 0 bases from V and 8 bases from J, with 17 bases in between. Germline-derived CDR1 and CDR2 are SQVTM and ANQGSEA. The CDR3 spans 15 residues.

This chain links TRBV5-1 with TRBJ1-1; unclear D gene. Germline CDR1 SGHRS, CDR2 YFSETQ. This CDR3 is 15 amino acids long. V dropped 4 bases and J dropped 0 bases, with 13 bases sitting between them. For the CDR3, the DNA is TGCGCCAGCAGCAAAGCCGGACTTTTGAACACTGAAGCTTTCTTT. Residues: CASSKAGLLNTEAFF.